The subject of this entry is one T cell receptor (beta chain). What it binds is not known. The library labeled individual cDNA molecules by adding unique molecular identifiers to them. TCRdb re-analysed the RACE reads in MiXCR, keeping a single row per CDR3 protein. Of just over 350,000 distinct CDR3 sequences listed, 6% to 7% are singletons. These data come from a study of human T cells and chemical hapten exposure. Across the study: Diagnoses of alopecia areata, totalis or universalis occurred in mostly female patients.

The germline gives CDR1 MNHEY, CDR2 SVGAGI. Trimming took off 4 bases at V and 5 bases at J, with 10 bases between the two ends. The CDR3 loop spans 13 amino acids. Study results and caveats: Counts of TCRs above 1 in 1000 frequency stayed unchanged with DPC sensitization.

Time point described: patch test 2, 6 weeks after DPC sensitization. Described treatment: therapeutic diphenylcyclopropenone sensitization with weekly scalp DPC. Sample: whole blood, taken in connection with sensitization to the hapten diphenylcyclopropenone (DPC). The origin of this receptor is a woman under 30 with alopecia areata. Some clones in this sample may be carry-over from other donors' samples. The chain has TRBV6-5 and TRBJ2-3; TRBD2 is a possible D gene (5 bases). CDR3 DNA sequence: TGTGCCAGCAGTTGGAGGAGAGAAGATACGCAGTATTTT. Protein: CASSWRREDTQYF.